This TCR beta chain was identified during a study of T cell clones after liver transplantation. Study-level findings and limits: Graft donor-reactive T cells may have migrated into the graft rather than being deleted.

Profiled with immunoSEQ multiplex PCR; TCRdb holds only in-frame clones, not every one. Seen here are about 33,000 clones, about 95% observed once, and the top ten hold roughly a quarter. Details on this clone: Its antigen is as yet unknown.

Trimming stripped 5 bases from V and 6 bases from J, with 16 bases between. The germline V gene has CDR1 MGHDK and CDR2 SYGVNS. This CDR3 contains 14 residues. Sequenced material: CD8+ T cells from blood, taken 12 months after liver transplant. V gene TRBV25-1 combines with J gene TRBJ2-5; unclear D gene. The sequence was collected from a human patient who received a liver transplant. Some T cells may originate from the graft donor. The CDR3 region has the DNA TGTGCCAGCAGTTCCCTAGGTACTGAGAAGACCCAGTACTTC. As protein: CASSSLGTEKTQYF.